The sample holds one count of the clone carrying this T cell receptor beta chain. Its antigen is as yet unknown. This sample is drawn from a study of cytomegalovirus exposure and HLA in healthy donors. Study conclusions and caveats: Highly shared sequence variants in one cluster were likely a sequencing artifact. Across donors, most TCRs were seen rarely, yet some public ones were widespread.

Use of 60 Vbeta and 13 Jbeta primers characterized the PCR. Assay: immunoSEQ multiplex PCR; the TCRdb copy retains only in-frame clones and omits some. The data contain about 150,000 clones, around 70% of them singletons. Per the germline V gene, CDR1 is LNHDA and CDR2 is SQIVND (reference sequence). This CDR3 has 14 amino acids. V lost 3 bases to trimming and J lost 2 bases; unmatched junction nucleotides: 4. V usage is TRBV19 and J usage is TRBJ2-7, with 7 bases that match TRBD1. Input material: PBMCs. The clonotype originates from a man aged 35 to 55 in good health and CMV-seronegative. CDR3: CASSIRDRPYEQYF. Written as DNA, the CDR3 is TGTGCCAGTAGTATCCGGGACAGACCCTACGAGCAGTACTTC.